These T cell receptor beta chains were read from a single sample in a study of post-analysis software for immune sequencing data. TCRdb reanalysed the PCR reads using MiXCR and keeps one entry per CDR3 protein. In the table there are approximately 250,000 distinct CDR3 sequences, 30% to 45% of which are singletons. Input material: blood. The receptor set was obtained from a girl aged 10-17 years with multiple sclerosis. Both conserved end residues are part of each CDR3. D genes are given only for firm matches. Clone sizes are given selectively: once, few, many, or a class where the clone is expanded.

abundance: many
d_gene: -
j_gene: TRBJ2-1
v_gene: TRBV20-1
CDR3aa: CSARDPEYEQFF
CDR3nt: TGCAGTGCTAGAGATCCCGAATATGAGCAGTTCTTC

abundance: few
d_gene: -
j_gene: TRBJ1-1
v_gene: TRBV20-1
CDR3aa: CSARRQAGPEAFF
CDR3nt: TGCAGTGCTAGACGCCAGGCGGGCCCTGAAGCTTTCTTT

abundance: -
d_gene: -
j_gene: TRBJ2-2
v_gene: TRBV12-3/TRBV12-4
CDR3aa: CASSFLLAENTGELFF
CDR3nt: TGTGCCAGCAGTTTCCTACTGGCGGAGAACACCGGGGAGCTGTTTTTT

abundance: few
d_gene: -
j_gene: TRBJ2-3
v_gene: TRBV5-1
CDR3aa: CASRRDLLTDTQYF
CDR3nt: TGCGCCAGCAGGAGGGACCTCCTCACAGATACGCAGTATTTT

abundance: -
d_gene: -
j_gene: TRBJ2-5
v_gene: TRBV6-1
CDR3aa: CASSDGGTYNEQYF
CDR3nt: TGTGCCAGCAGCGATGGGGGAACTTACAATGAGCAGTACTTC

abundance: -
d_gene: -
j_gene: TRBJ2-1
v_gene: TRBV6-6
CDR3aa: CASRDYIAQDEQFF
CDR3nt: TGTGCCAGCAGAGACTACATAGCGCAGGATGAGCAGTTCTTC

abundance: -
d_gene: TRBD1
j_gene: TRBJ2-7
v_gene: TRBV5-1
CDR3aa: CASSLAGTVAYNEQYF
CDR3nt: TGCGCCAGCAGCTTGGCCGGGACAGTAGCCTACAATGAGCAGTACTTC

abundance: many
d_gene: TRBD1
j_gene: TRBJ2-3
v_gene: TRBV9
CDR3aa: CASSVEGAHTDTQYF
CDR3nt: TGTGCCAGCAGCGTAGAGGGGGCCCACACAGATACGCAGTATTTT

abundance: many
d_gene: -
j_gene: TRBJ2-3
v_gene: TRBV3-1
CDR3aa: CASSQGLRTSTDTQYF
CDR3nt: TGTGCCAGCAGCCAAGGGTTGCGGACTAGCACAGATACGCAGTATTTT

abundance: few
d_gene: -
j_gene: TRBJ1-5
v_gene: TRBV19
CDR3aa: CASSRDAATSNQPQHF
CDR3nt: TGTGCCAGTAGTAGGGATGCAGCCACCAGCAATCAGCCCCAGCATTTT

abundance: few
d_gene: -
j_gene: TRBJ1-1
v_gene: TRBV28
CDR3aa: CASSFHGRNTEAFF
CDR3nt: TGTGCCAGCAGTTTCCACGGGAGGAACACTGAAGCTTTCTTT

abundance: many
d_gene: TRBD1
j_gene: TRBJ1-1
v_gene: TRBV6-4
CDR3aa: CASSSGGGGTEAFF
CDR3nt: TGTGCCAGCAGTTCAGGGGGCGGAGGGACTGAAGCTTTCTTT

abundance: few
d_gene: -
j_gene: TRBJ1-3
v_gene: TRBV5-1
CDR3aa: CASSINRATLSGNTIYF
CDR3nt: TGCGCCAGCAGCATAAACCGGGCCACTCTCTCTGGAAACACCATATATTTT

abundance: -
d_gene: TRBD1
j_gene: TRBJ2-7
v_gene: TRBV18
CDR3aa: CAGSPRTGGDEQYF
CDR3nt: TGTGCCGGCTCACCACGGACAGGGGGGGACGAGCAGTACTTC

abundance: -
d_gene: -
j_gene: TRBJ1-1
v_gene: TRBV5-1
CDR3aa: CASSLFKDSEAFF
CDR3nt: TGCGCCAGCAGCTTGTTTAAAGACAGTGAAGCTTTCTTT

abundance: -
d_gene: TRBD2
j_gene: TRBJ2-1
v_gene: TRBV11-3
CDR3aa: CASRNSGGAYNEQFF
CDR3nt: TGTGCCAGCAGGAACAGCGGGGGGGCGTACAATGAGCAGTTCTTC

abundance: many
d_gene: TRBD1
j_gene: TRBJ2-5
v_gene: TRBV10-3
CDR3aa: CAISESRRGLETQYF
CDR3nt: TGTGCCATCAGTGAGTCGAGAAGGGGGCTGGAGACCCAGTACTTC

abundance: many
d_gene: -
j_gene: TRBJ2-3
v_gene: TRBV7-6
CDR3aa: CASSSNRDAFTDTQYF
CDR3nt: TGTGCCAGCAGCTCCAACCGGGACGCCTTCACAGATACGCAGTATTTT